Presented here are 5 T cell receptor beta chains from one specimen sequenced in a study of PD-L1 blockade in urothelial cancer. Using immunoSEQ multiplex PCR, the repertoire was profiled, and TCRdb retains in-frame clones only, with some absent. This repertoire shows 50,000 or so clones, about 86% found once; its top ten account for about 20%. Described time point: pretreatment peripheral blood. The material was PBMCs, obtained around atezolizumab (anti-PD-L1) treatment. Every receptor here comes from a man in his 60s with urothelial cancer.

Points on this clone: Other DNA sequences from this sample encode an identical CDR3 as well. This chain uses TRBV6-4 with TRBJ1-1, with D possibly being TRBD1 (6 bases). Germline V gene data show CDR1 as MRHNA and CDR2 as SNTAGT. The V end was cut by 8 bases, the J end by 2 bases, with 12 bases between. CDR3 size: 13 residues. CDR3 in DNA: TGTGCCAGCTCCAGACAGGTCAACACTGAAGCTTTCTTT. As protein: CASSRQVNTEAFF.

This chain links TRBV7-9 with TRBJ1-3, with a possible D match to TRBD1 (6 bases). This CDR3 has 15 residues. V was clipped by 5 bases and J by 1 base, with 12 bases between them. CDR1 is SEHNR, CDR2 FQNEAQ, per germline (reference sequence). CDR3 coding DNA: TGTGCCAGCAGCCTTGGACAGCCTTCTGGAAACACCATATATTTT. This encodes CASSLGQPSGNTIYF.

This chain links TRBV4-1 with TRBJ1-1, with 7 bases fitting TRBD1. With V trimmed by 1 base and J by 2 bases, 7 bases remained unmatched. CDR3 size: 16 residues. Per germline, CDR1 MGHRA and CDR2 YSYEKL. The CDR3 coding sequence is TGCGCCAGCAGCCAAGGACCGGGACAGAAAAACACTGAAGCTTTCTTT. Protein: CASSQGPGQKNTEAFF.

J is TRBJ1-2 and V is TRBV18; weak D call: TRBD1 (5 bases). Germline V gives CDR1 KGHSH, CDR2 LQKENI. The CDR3 runs 15 residues. V was cut by 1 base and J by 0 bases, with 9 bases left in between. The CDR3 region has the DNA TGTGCCAGCTCACCACTGACGACAGCTAACTATGGCTACACCTTC. It codes for CASSPLTTANYGYTF.

This rearrangement joins TRBV7-9 to TRBJ2-3; D is possibly TRBD2 (6 bases). Germline V gene sequence: CDR1 SEHNR, CDR2 FQNEAQ (reference sequence). V was pared by 1 base and J by 2 bases, with 13 bases between. The CDR3 contains 16 residues. CDR3 nucleotide sequence: TGTGCCAGCAGCTTAGTTAGTACTAGCTTCACAGATACGCAGTATTTT. It is translated as CASSLVSTSFTDTQYF.